The entry below describes one T cell receptor (beta chain). Its antigen is not identified. TCRdb analysed the RACE reads with MiXCR anew, one entry per CDR3 protein. Seen here are under 40,000 distinct CDR3 sequences, under 13% observed once, and the top ten hold 25% to 30%. The sample originates from a study of human T cells and chemical hapten exposure. Study information: In the sensitization step, 2% DPC was placed on roughly 2 cm by roughly 2 cm of upper inner arm skin. Affected patients, primarily female, had alopecia areata, totalis or universalis.

Study results and caveats: In comparison with controls, expanded TCRs gave rise to a significantly larger number of large CDR3 similarity clusters.

Germline CDR1 is SQVTM and CDR2 is ANQGSEA. V gave up 4 bases and J gave up 4 bases; unmatched junction bases: 5. The CDR3 length is 13 residues. Regarding time point: pre-sensitization, week 0. The treatment is: therapeutic diphenylcyclopropenone sensitization with weekly scalp DPC. Whole blood, unfractionated, served as the material for total RNA extraction. The sequenced sample was whole blood, obtained in connection with sensitization to the hapten diphenylcyclopropenone (DPC). The chain is built from TRBV29-1 and TRBJ2-5; 8 nucleotides agree with TRBD2. The source of this sequence is a man aged 45 to 65 with alopecia areata. Some clones in this sample may be carry-over from other donors' samples. CDR3 in amino acids: CSVGGLEAETQYF. The CDR3 DNA reads as TGCAGCGTTGGGGGACTAGAAGCAGAGACCCAGTACTTC.